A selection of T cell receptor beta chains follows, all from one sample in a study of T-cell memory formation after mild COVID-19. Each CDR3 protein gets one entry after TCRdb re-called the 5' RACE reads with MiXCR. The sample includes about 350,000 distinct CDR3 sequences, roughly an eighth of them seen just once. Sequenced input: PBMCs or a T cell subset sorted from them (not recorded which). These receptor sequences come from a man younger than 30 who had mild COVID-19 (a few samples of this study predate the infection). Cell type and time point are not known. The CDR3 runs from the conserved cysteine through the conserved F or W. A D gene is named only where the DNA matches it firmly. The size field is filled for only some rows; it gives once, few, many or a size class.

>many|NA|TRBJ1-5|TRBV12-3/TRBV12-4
TGTGCCAGCAGTTTCTTCCCTCAGCCCCAGCATTTT
CASSFFPQPQHF
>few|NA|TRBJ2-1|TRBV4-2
TGTGCCAGCAGCCCCGATGGGACAAACTCCTACAATGAGCAGTTCTTC
CASSPDGTNSYNEQFF
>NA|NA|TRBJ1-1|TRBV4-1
TGCGCCAGCAGCCTAGTTAGGGACACTGAAGCTTTCTTT
CASSLVRDTEAFF
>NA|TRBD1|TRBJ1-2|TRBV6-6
TGTGCCAGCAGTTACGGGGTGGGACAGGGTCGCGGCTATGGCTACACCTTC
CASSYGVGQGRGYGYTF
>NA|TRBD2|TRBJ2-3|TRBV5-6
TGTGCCAGCAGCTTGGGCGGGGGGGGCCCCACAGATACGCAGTATTTT
CASSLGGGGPTDTQYF
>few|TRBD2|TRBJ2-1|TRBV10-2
TGCGCCAGCAGGGAGGAGGCGGGGGACTACAATGAGCAGTTCTTC
CASREEAGDYNEQFF
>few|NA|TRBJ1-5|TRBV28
TGTGCCAGCAGTTTACCCGCCAGGGGCAATCAGCCCCAGCATTTT
CASSLPARGNQPQHF
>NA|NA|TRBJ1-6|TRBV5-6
TGTGCCAGCAGCTTGGACGGGGCACGTCCACCCCTCCACTTT
CASSLDGARPPLHF
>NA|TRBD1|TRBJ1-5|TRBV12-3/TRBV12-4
TGTGCCACCCGTGGACAGGGCAATCAGCCCCAGCATTTT
CATRGQGNQPQHF
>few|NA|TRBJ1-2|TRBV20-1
TGCAGTGCTAGAGAGGGATCGGGAGGCTACACCTTC
CSAREGSGGYTF
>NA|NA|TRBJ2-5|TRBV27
TGTGCCAGCAGTTTAAGCGTGGGGCGGGAGACCCAGTACTTC
CASSLSVGRETQYF
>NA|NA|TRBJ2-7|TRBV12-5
TGTGCTAGTGGTTCACCAACTAGGCCCTACGAGCAGTACTTC
CASGSPTRPYEQYF
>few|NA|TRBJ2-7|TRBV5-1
TGCGCCAGCAGCCAAATTACAGGGACGGGCGAGCAGTACTTC
CASSQITGTGEQYF
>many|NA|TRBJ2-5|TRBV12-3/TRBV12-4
TGTGCCAGCAGCTGGAGGGAGACCCAGTACTTC
CASSWRETQYF